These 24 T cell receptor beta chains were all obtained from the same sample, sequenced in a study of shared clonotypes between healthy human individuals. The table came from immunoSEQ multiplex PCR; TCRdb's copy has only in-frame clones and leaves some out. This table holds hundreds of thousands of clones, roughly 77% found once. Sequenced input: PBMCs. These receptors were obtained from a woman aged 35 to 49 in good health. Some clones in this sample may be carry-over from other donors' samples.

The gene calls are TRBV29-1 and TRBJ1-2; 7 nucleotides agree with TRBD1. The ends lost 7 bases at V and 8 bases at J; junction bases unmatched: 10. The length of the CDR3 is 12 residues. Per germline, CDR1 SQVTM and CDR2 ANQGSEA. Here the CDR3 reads CSAGQETEGYTF. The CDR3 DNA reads TGCAGCGCAGGACAGGAGACGGAAGGCTACACCTTC.

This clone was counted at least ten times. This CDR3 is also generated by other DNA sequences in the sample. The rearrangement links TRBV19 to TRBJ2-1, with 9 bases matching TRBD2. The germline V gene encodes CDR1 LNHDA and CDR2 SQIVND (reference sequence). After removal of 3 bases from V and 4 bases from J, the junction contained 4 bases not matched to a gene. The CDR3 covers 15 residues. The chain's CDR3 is CASSIPGLAYNEQFF. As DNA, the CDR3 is TGTGCCAGTAGTATTCCGGGACTAGCTTACAATGAGCAGTTCTTC.

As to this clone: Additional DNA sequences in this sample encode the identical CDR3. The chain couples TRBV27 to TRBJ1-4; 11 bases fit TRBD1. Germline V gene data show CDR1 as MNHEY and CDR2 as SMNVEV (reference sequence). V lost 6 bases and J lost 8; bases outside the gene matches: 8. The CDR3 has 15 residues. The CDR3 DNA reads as TGTGCCAGCAGCCTACGGGGGACAGGGGGGGAAAAACTGTTTTTT. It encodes CASSLRGTGGEKLFF.

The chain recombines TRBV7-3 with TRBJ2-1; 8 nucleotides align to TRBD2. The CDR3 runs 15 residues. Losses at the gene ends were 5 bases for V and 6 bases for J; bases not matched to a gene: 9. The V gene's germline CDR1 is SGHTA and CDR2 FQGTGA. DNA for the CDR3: TGTGCCAGCAGCAAACCGGGGACTAGACTCAATGAGCAGTTCTTC. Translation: CASSKPGTRLNEQFF.

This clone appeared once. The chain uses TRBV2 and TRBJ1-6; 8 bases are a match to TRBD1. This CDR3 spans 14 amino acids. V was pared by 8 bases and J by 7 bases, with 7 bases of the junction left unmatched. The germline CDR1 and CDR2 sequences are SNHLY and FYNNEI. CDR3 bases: TGTGCCAGCCCCGGACAGGGTGAAAATTCACCCCTCCACTTT. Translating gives CASPGQGENSPLHF.

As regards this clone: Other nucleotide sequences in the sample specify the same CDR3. The CDR3 bases are TGTGCCTGGAGTGTATTAACGGACACCCCATTTCTCTACGAGCAGTACTTC. Amino acid sequence: CAWSVLTDTPFLYEQYF. The chain joins TRBV30 to TRBJ2-7; a weak D match, TRBD1 (5 bases). Germline loops: CDR1 GTSNPN, CDR2 SVGIG (reference sequence). This CDR3 region has 17 residues. Trimming pared 0 bases from V and 3 bases from J, leaving 21 bases between.

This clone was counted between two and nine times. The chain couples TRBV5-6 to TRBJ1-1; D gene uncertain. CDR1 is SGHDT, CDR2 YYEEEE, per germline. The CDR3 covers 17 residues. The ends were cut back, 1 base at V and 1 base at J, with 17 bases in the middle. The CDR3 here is CASSLFVAFRGNTEAFF. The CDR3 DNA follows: TGTGCCAGCAGCTTGTTTGTCGCCTTTCGGGGGAACACTGAAGCTTTCTTT. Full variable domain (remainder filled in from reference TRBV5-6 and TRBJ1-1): DAGVTQSPTHLIKTRGQQVTLRCSPKSGHDTVSWYQQALGQGPQFIFQYYEEEERQRGNFPDRFSGHQFPNYSSELNVNALLLGDSALYLCASSLFVAFRGNTEAFFGQGTRLTVV.

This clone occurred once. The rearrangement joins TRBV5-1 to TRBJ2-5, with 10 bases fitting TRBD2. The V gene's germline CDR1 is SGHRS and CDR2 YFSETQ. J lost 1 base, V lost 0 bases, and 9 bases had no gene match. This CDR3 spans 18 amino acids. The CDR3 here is CASSLGVAGGPPQETQYF. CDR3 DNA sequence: TGCGCCAGCAGCTTGGGGGTAGCGGGAGGACCGCCCCAAGAGACCCAGTACTTC. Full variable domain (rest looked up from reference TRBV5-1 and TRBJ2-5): KAGVTQTPRYLIKTRGQQVTLSCSPISGHRSVSWYQQTPGQGLQFLFEYFSETQRNKGNFPGRFSGRQFSNSRSEMNVSTLELGDSALYLCASSLGVAGGPPQETQYFGPGTRLLVL.

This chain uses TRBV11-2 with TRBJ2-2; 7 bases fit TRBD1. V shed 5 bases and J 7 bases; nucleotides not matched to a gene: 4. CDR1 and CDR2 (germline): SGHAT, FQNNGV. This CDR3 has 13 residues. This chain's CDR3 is CASSPYRGGELFF. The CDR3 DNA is TGTGCCAGCAGCCCCTACAGGGGCGGGGAGCTGTTTTTT.

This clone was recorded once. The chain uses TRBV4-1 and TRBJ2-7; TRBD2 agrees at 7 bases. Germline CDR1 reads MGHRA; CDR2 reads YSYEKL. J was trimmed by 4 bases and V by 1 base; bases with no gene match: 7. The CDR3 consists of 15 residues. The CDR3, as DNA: TGCGCCAGCAGCCAAGCCCCTAGCGGAGGATACGAGCAGTACTTC. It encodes CASSQAPSGGYEQYF.

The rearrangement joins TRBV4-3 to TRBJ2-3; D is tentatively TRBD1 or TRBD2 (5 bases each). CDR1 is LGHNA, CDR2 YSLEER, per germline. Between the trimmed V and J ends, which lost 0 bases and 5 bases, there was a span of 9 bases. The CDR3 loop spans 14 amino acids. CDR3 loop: CASSQDGGRDTQYF. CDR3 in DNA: TGCGCCAGCAGCCAAGATGGGGGTAGAGATACGCAGTATTTT.

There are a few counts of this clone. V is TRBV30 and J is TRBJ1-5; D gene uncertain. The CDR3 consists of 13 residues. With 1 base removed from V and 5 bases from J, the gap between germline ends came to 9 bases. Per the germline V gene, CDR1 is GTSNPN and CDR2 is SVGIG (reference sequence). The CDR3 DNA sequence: TGTGCCTGGAGTGAAGGGCCGGATCAGCCCCAGCATTTT. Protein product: CAWSEGPDQPQHF.

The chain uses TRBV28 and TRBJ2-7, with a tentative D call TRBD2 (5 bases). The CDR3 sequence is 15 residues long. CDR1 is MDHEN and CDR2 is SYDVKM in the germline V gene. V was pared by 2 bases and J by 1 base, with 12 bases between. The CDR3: CASSLLDSRSYEQYF. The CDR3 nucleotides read TGTGCCAGCAGTTTACTGGACTCGAGATCCTACGAGCAGTACTTC. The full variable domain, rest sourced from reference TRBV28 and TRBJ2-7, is DVKVTQSSRYLVKRTGEKVFLECVQDMDHENMFWYRQDPGLGLRLIYFSYDVKMKEKGDIPEGYSVSREKKERFSLILESASTNQTSMYLCASSLLDSRSYEQYFGPGTRLTVT.

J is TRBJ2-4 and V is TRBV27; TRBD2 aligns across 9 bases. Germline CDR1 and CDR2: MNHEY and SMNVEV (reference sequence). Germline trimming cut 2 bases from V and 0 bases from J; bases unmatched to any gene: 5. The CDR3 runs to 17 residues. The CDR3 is CASSLRAGGVAKNIQYF. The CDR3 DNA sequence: TGTGCCAGCAGTTTAAGAGCGGGAGGCGTAGCCAAAAACATTCAGTACTTC.

The CDR3 loop reads CASSLDGLINQPQHF. For the CDR3, the DNA is TGTGCCAGCAGCTTAGATGGCTTGATCAATCAGCCCCAGCATTTT. The genes are TRBV11-2 and TRBJ1-5; D unresolved. There are 15 residues in the CDR3. CDR1 is SGHAT and CDR2 is FQNNGV in the germline V gene. V was clipped by 0 bases and J by 3 bases, with 9 bases between them.

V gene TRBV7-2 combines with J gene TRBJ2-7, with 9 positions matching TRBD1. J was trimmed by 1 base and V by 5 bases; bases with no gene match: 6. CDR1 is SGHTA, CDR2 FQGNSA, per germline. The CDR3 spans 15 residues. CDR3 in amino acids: CASSRTGVSSYEQYF. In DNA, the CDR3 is TGTGCCAGCAGCCGGACAGGGGTGTCATCCTACGAGCAGTACTTC.

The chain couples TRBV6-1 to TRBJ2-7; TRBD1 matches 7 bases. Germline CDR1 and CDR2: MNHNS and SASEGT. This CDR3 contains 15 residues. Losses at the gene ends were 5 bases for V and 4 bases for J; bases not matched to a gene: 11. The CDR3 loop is CASSPRTGTLYEQYF. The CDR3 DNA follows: TGTGCCAGCAGTCCCAGGACAGGAACGCTTTACGAGCAGTACTTC.

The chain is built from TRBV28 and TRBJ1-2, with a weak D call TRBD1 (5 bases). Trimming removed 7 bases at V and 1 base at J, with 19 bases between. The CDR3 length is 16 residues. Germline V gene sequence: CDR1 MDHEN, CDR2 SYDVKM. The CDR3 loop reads CASNKERDAFNYGYTF. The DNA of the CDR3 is TGTGCCAGCAACAAGGAGAGGGACGCCTTTAACTATGGCTACACCTTC.

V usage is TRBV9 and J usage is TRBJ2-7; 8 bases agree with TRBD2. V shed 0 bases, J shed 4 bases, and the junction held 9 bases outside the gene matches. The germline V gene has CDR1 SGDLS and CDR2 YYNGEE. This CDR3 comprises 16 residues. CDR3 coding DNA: TGTGCCAGCAGCGTAGCTGCGACGGGAGGGGATTACGAGCAGTACTTC. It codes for CASSVAATGGDYEQYF.

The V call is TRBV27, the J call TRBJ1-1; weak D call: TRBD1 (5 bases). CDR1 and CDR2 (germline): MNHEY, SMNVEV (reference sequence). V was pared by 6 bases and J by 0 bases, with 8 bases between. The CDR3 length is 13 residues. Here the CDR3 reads CASRRGMNTEAFF. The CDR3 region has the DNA TGTGCCAGCAGACGGGGGATGAACACTGAAGCTTTCTTT.

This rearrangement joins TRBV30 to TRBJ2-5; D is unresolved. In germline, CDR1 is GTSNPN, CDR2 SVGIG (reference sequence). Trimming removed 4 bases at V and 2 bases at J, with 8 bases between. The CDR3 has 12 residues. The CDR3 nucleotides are TGTGCCTGGAAGGAGAATCAAGAGACCCAGTACTTC. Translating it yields CAWKENQETQYF.

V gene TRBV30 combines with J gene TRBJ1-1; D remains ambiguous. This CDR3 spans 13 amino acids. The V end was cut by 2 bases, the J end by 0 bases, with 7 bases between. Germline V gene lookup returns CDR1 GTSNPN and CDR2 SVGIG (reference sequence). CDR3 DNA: TGTGCCTGGAGTACGGGTATGAACACTGAAGCTTTCTTT. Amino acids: CAWSTGMNTEAFF.

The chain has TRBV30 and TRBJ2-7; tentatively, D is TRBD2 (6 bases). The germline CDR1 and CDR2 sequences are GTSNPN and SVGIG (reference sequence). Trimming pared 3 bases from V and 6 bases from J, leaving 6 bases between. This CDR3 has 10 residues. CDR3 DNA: TGTGCCTGGAGAGCGGGCGAGCAGTACTTC. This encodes CAWRAGEQYF.

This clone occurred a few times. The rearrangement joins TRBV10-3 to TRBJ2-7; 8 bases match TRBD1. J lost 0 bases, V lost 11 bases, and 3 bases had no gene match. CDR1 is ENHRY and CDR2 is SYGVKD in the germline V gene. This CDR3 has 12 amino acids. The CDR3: CAAGTGSYEQYF. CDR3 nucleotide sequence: TGTGCCGCCGGGACAGGCTCCTACGAGCAGTACTTC.